These T cell receptor beta chains were read from a single sample in a study of molecular identifiers for immune sequencing clone quantification. TCRdb ran MiXCR on the PCR reads and lists one entry per CDR3 protein. Of around 460,000 distinct CDR3 sequences in the sample, about a fifth were seen once. Sequencing used naive CD8+ T cells from blood, with Jurkat cell RNA spiked in. Source of these receptors: a human donor in good health. Some libraries in this study had Jurkat cell RNA spiked in. CDR3s include the opening cysteine and the closing phenylalanine or tryptophan.

V gene: TRBV28; J gene: TRBJ2-3; CDR3 protein: CASSPLQGGPDTQYF
V gene: TRBV27; J gene: TRBJ2-5; CDR3 protein: CSSNPRGPQGPNLPQYF
V gene: TRBV7-2; J gene: TRBJ2-1; CDR3 protein: CASSFSGSSNEQFF
V gene: TRBV19; J gene: TRBJ1-1; CDR3 protein: CASSSGVNTEAFF
V gene: TRBV7-6; J gene: TRBJ2-3; CDR3 protein: CASSLGWGNTDTQYF
V gene: TRBV9; J gene: TRBJ2-5; CDR3 protein: CASSGYGSMQETQYF
V gene: TRBV12-3/TRBV12-4; J gene: TRBJ2-5; CDR3 protein: CASSPPSGGQETQYF
V gene: TRBV5-1; J gene: TRBJ2-7; CDR3 protein: CANSLKGLAYEQYF
V gene: TRBV6-5; J gene: TRBJ1-1; CDR3 protein: CASMRPYDTEAFF
V gene: TRBV19; J gene: TRBJ1-5; CDR3 protein: CTTRGRSNQPQHF
V gene: TRBV29-1; J gene: TRBJ2-3; CDR3 protein: CSVELAGVIDTQYF
V gene: TRBV12-3/TRBV12-4; J gene: TRBJ2-3; CDR3 protein: CASRRLAGGTDTQYF
V gene: TRBV7-9; J gene: TRBJ1-1; CDR3 protein: CASSLGTPEAFF
V gene: TRBV7-2; J gene: TRBJ1-1; CDR3 protein: CASSLAGVVGSTEAFF
V gene: TRBV11-3; J gene: TRBJ2-1; CDR3 protein: CASSSHEGGNEQFF
V gene: TRBV9; J gene: TRBJ2-7; CDR3 protein: CAGSVGQGDYEQYF
V gene: TRBV7-9; J gene: TRBJ2-3; CDR3 protein: CASSFPGGRAYSADTQYF
V gene: TRBV6-2/TRBV6-3; J gene: TRBJ2-3; CDR3 protein: CASSYYPGGSTDTQYF
V gene: TRBV27; J gene: TRBJ2-7; CDR3 protein: CASSSPRQGKGEQYF